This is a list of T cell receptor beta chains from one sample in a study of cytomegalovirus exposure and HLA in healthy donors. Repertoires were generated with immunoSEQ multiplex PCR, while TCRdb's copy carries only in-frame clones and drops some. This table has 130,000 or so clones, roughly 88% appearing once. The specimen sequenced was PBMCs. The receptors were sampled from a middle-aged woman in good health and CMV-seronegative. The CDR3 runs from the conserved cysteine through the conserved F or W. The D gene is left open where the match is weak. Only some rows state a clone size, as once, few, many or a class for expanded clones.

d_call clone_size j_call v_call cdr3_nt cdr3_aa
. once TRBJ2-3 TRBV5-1 TGCGCCAGTTCCACACTACCCACAGATACGCAGTATTTT CASSTLPTDTQYF
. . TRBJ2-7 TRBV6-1 TGTGCCAGCAGCTCCCTTTCATCGGGCTACGAGCAGTACTTC CASSSLSSGYEQYF
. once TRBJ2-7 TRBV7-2 TGTGCCAGCAGCTTAGCCCCGGGACAAACCTACGAGCAGTACTTC CASSLAPGQTYEQYF
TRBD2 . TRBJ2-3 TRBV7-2 TGTGCCAGCAGCTTTGCGGGAGCAGATACGCAGTATTTT CASSFAGADTQYF
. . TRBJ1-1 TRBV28 TGTGCCAGCAGCCAAATACAGGGGAACACTGAAGCTTTCTTT CASSQIQGNTEAFF
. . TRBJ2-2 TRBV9 TGTGCCAGCAGCGTAGTAGCCAACGGGGAGCTGTTTTTT CASSVVANGELFF
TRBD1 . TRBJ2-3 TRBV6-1 TGTGCCAGCAGTGAAATACCCGGGACAGGGGCCACAGATACGCAGTATTTT CASSEIPGTGATDTQYF
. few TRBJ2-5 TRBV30 TGTGCCTGGAGTAGGCGGCGGGGACTTCAAGAGACCCAGTACTTC CAWSRRRGLQETQYF
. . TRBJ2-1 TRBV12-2 TGTGCAAGTCGCTTAGCGGCCTCCACTAGCGCCAATGAGCAGTTCTTC CASRLAASTSANEQFF
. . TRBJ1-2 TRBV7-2 TGTGCCAGCAGCCAGACCGCTTCGGGGAGGGATGGCTACACCTTC CASSQTASGRDGYTF
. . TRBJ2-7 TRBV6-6 TGTGCCAGCAGTTCCCTAAAGTACGAGCAGTACTTC CASSSLKYEQYF
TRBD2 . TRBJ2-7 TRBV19 TGTGCCAGTAGTATAAGCCTAGCGGGAGTAGGGTACGAGCAGTACTTC CASSISLAGVGYEQYF
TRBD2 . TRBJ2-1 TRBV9 TGTGCCAGCAGCGTGGGACTAGCGGGAGACAATGAGCAGTTCTTC CASSVGLAGDNEQFF
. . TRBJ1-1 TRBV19 TGTGCCAGTAGTAGTATAGTTTCGATGAACACTGAAGCTTTCTTT CASSSIVSMNTEAFF
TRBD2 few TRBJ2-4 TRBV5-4 TGTGCCAGCAGTAGCGGGATAGCCAAAAACATTCAGTACTTC CASSSGIAKNIQYF
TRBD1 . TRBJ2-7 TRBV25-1 TGTGCCAGCAGCGGAGACAGGGGGGGCTACGAGCAGTACTTC CASSGDRGGYEQYF
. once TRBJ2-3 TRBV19 TGTGCCAGTAGTATGGGCAGGCCTGCGGGTACGCAGTATTTT CASSMGRPAGTQYF
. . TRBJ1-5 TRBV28 TGTGCCAGCACAGATCGGGGTCAGCCCCAGCATTTT CASTDRGQPQHF
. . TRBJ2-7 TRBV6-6 TGTGCTACCCGAGGGAGTAGTGCCCACGAGCAGTACTTC CATRGSSAHEQYF
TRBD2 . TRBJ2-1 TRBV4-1 TGCGCCAGCAGCCAAGATCCAGCGGGAGGGCCTTACAATGAGCAGTTCTTC CASSQDPAGGPYNEQFF
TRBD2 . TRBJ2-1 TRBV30 TGTGCCTGGAGTGTCATCGGGGGGCGGGAGGGCCCGGGGCAGTTCTTC CAWSVIGGREGPGQFF
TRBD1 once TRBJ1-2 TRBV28 TGTGCCAGCAGCGCTTTAGACAGGGGCTATGGCTACACCTTC CASSALDRGYGYTF
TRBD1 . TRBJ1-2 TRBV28 TGTGCCAGCAGCAAACCCGGGACAGGGGTTTATGGCTACACCTTC CASSKPGTGVYGYTF
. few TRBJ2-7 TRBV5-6 TGTGCCAGCAGCCCGTCCCTTCAACAAACCTACGAGCAGTACTTC CASSPSLQQTYEQYF
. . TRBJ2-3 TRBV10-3 TGTGCCATCGCGGCGGCAGATACGCAGTATTTT CAIAAADTQYF
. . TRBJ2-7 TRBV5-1 TGCGCCAGCAGCTTAGCCGGGACAACCTCCTACGAGCAGTACTTC CASSLAGTTSYEQYF
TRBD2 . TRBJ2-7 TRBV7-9 TGTGCCAGCAGGACAGTAGGCGCGGGAGGGTACCACGAGCAGTACTTC CASRTVGAGGYHEQYF
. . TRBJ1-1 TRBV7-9 TGTTCCAGCAGCGCCCTGACAGAGAACTTT CSSSALTENF
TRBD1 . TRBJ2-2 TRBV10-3 TGTGCCATCAATCTGGGGACAGGGACGAACACCGGGGAGCTGTTTTTT CAINLGTGTNTGELFF
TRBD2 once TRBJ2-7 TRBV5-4 TGTGCCAGCAGCTTGGCCAGCGGGAGTATGTACGAGCAGTACTTC CASSLASGSMYEQYF
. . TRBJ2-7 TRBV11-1 TGTGCCAGCAGCTTGAATCCGGTGACCGGGGAGCAGTACTTC CASSLNPVTGEQYF
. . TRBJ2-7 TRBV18 TGTGCCAGCTCACCCCGGGTTAACTACGAGCAGTACTTC CASSPRVNYEQYF
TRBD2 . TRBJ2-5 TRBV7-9 TGTGCCAGCAGCTTATTCCCCCCCCCGGCTAGCGGGATACAAGAGACCCAGTACTTC CASSLFPPPASGIQETQYF
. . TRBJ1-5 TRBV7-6 TGTGCCAGCAGCTGGACAGATAATCAGCCCCAGCATTTT CASSWTDNQPQHF
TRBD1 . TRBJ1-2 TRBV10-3 TGTGCCGCGACCGGGACAGGGGGTGACGGCTACACCTTC CAATGTGGDGYTF
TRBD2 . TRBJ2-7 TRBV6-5 TGTGCCAGCAGTTACTCGGGACTAGGGAACTACGAGCAGTACTTC CASSYSGLGNYEQYF
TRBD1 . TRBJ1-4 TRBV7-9 TGTGCCAGCAGCTCCGACAGGGGAGTAAAACTGTTTTTT CASSSDRGVKLFF
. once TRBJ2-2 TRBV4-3 TGCGCCAGCAGCCAAGCCCCAGTTGTTCAGGGCACCGGGGAGCTGTTTTTT CASSQAPVVQGTGELFF
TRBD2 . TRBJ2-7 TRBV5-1 TGCGCCAGCAGCTTGGCAGCTAGCGGGAGTTACGAGCAGTACTTC CASSLAASGSYEQYF
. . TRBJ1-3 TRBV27 TGTGCCAGCAGTCTCTACAGCTCTGGAAACACCATATATTTT CASSLYSSGNTIYF
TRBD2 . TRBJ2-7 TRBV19 TGTGCCAGTAGTCCCTGGGGACCGGGACTAGGCTACGAGCAGTACTTC CASSPWGPGLGYEQYF
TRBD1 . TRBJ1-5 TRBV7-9 TGTTCCAGCAGCTCTCTGGGGACAGGATCCAGCAATCAGCCCCAGCATTTT CSSSSLGTGSSNQPQHF
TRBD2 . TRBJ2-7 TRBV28 TGTGCCAGCACTTCATGGGCGGGAGCGGTCGACGAGCAGTACTTC CASTSWAGAVDEQYF
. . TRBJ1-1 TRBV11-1 TGTGCCAGCAGCTTAGAACAGGGAACTGAAGCTTTCTTT CASSLEQGTEAFF
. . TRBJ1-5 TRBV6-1 TGTGCCAGCAGTCCCTACCTTAATCAGCCCCAGCATTTT CASSPYLNQPQHF
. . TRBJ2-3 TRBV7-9 TGTGCCAGCCTTGAGGCGGGGTTGAATTTTACAGATACGCAGTATTTT CASLEAGLNFTDTQYF
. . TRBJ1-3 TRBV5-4 TGTGCCAGCAGCATATCCGGAAACACCATATATTTT CASSISGNTIYF
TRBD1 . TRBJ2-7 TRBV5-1 TGCGCCAGCAGCTTCGCAGGGGGCGCGTACGAGCAGTACTTC CASSFAGGAYEQYF
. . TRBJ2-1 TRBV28 TGTGCCAGCAGCCTAGGCGGGGCGGGCTCCTACAATGAGCAGTTCTTC CASSLGGAGSYNEQFF
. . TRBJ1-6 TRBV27 TGTGCCAGCGGTCGGGGGTCTTCACCCCTCCACTTT CASGRGSSPLHF
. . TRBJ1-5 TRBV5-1 TGCGCCAGCAGCCCGGGACAAATCTATAGCAATCAGCCCCAGCATTTT CASSPGQIYSNQPQHF
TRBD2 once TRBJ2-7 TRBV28 TGTGCCAGCAGTGAGATACTAGCGGGGGTTGGAGAGCAGTACTTC CASSEILAGVGEQYF
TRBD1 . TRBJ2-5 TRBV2 TGTGCCAGCAGGCAGGACAGGGTTGAGACCCAGTACTTC CASRQDRVETQYF
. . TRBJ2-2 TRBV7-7 TGTGCTAGCACTCCCGTGGGCGCAACCGGGGAGCTGTTTTTT CASTPVGATGELFF
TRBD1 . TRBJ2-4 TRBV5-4 TGTGCCAGCAGCAAAACAGGGGGCTCGAACATTCAGTACTTC CASSKTGGSNIQYF
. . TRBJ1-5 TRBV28 TGTGCCAGCAGTTTCCACGGAGGGGACAATCAGCCCCAGCATTTT CASSFHGGDNQPQHF
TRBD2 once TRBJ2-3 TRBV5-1 TGCGCCAGCAGCTTGGAGATTAGCGGGCCCCCAGATACGCAGTATTTT CASSLEISGPPDTQYF